This TCR beta chain was identified in a study of human T cells and chemical hapten exposure. At least ten counts were recorded for this clonotype. Time point indicated: patch test 1, 2 weeks after DPC sensitization. The treatment: therapeutic diphenylcyclopropenone sensitization with weekly scalp DPC. The ends were cut back, 3 bases at V and 6 bases at J, with 12 bases in the middle. The CDR3 has 14 residues. CDR1 and CDR2 (germline): SGHTA, FQGNSA. TCRdb re-called the RACE reads with MiXCR, one entry per CDR3 protein. The sample has 65,000 to 85,000 distinct CDR3 sequences, approximately 10% seen once; the top ten hold around 1.5%.

The sequence was collected from a woman between 45 and 60 years old with alopecia areata. Some clones in this sample may be carry-over from other donors' samples. The chain carries TRBV7-2 and TRBJ2-1; D assignment may be TRBD1 or TRBD2 (5 bases each). The sequencing here drew on whole blood, taken in connection with sensitization to the hapten diphenylcyclopropenone (DPC). The CDR3 bases are TGTGCCAGCAGCTTTGGGGGAAGTTCCAATGAGCAGTTCTTC. This sequence encodes CASSFGGSSNEQFF.